A single sample gave rise to the 2 T cell receptor beta chains below, sequenced in a study of cytomegalovirus exposure and HLA in healthy donors. The PCR ran on 60 Vbeta and 13 Jbeta primers. Assay: immunoSEQ multiplex PCR; the TCRdb copy retains only in-frame clones and omits some. The sample includes about 150,000 clones, around 82% seen only once; the top ten take around 5.2%. Sequenced sample: PBMCs. Source of these receptors: a woman between 35 and 50 years old in good health and CMV-seropositive.

The chain uses TRBV6-5 and TRBJ2-2, with D uncertain. This CDR3 contains 14 residues. Germline V gene sequence: CDR1 MNHEY, CDR2 SVGAGI. Trimming took off 6 bases at V and 3 bases at J, with 11 bases between the two ends. The CDR3: CASRLLMDTGELFF. As DNA, the CDR3 is TGTGCCAGCAGATTACTTATGGACACCGGGGAGCTGTTTTTT.

The chain uses TRBV6-4 and TRBJ1-4, with TRBD1 as a possible D gene (6 bases). Trimming stripped 6 bases from V and 7 bases from J, with 18 bases between. The CDR3 covers 15 residues. Germline CDR1 reads MRHNA; CDR2 reads SNTAGT. The CDR3 region has the DNA TGTGCCAGCAGAAACATCAGGGGAAGTGGTGAAAAACTGTTTTTT. Its translation: CASRNIRGSGEKLFF.